This T cell receptor beta chain comes out of a study of blood T cell repertoires in COVID-19 (dated by TCRdb to the early 2020s). General notes on the study: Samples covering the acute and convalescent phases of COVID-19 were provided by collaborators in the United States, Italy and Spain. The prospective study material was composed of cDNA or gDNA derived from T cells, B-cell-depleted T cells, or PBMCs. Deeply sampled blood TCRbeta repertoires from subjects exposed to, actively infected with, or recovered from COVID-19 were included in the dataset. A freely available public database, intended as a resource for researchers studying the immune response to SARS-CoV-2, is where the repertoires were released. The samples were drawn from the first 160 participants of the ongoing ImmuneRACE study and from about 1,200 subjects provided by 6 global collaborators. The sample metadata nearly always contained a de-identified subject ID, COVID-19 status, age in years and sex. Where HLA class I and class II types were available, the types were taken from metadata supplied by the sample provider, not from assay-based typing. General conclusions and limits of the study: How much clinical and demographic metadata was included differed by source and by participant, and the metadata was provided uncurated.

In the prospective study, participants were about 18 to 100 years old, resided in about two dozen geographic areas of the United States, and were enrolled through a virtual design. To assign participants to cohorts, the prospective study relied on clinical history that participants themselves reported in a screening survey and a study questionnaire. For ImmuneRACE Cohort 3, a participant was defined as recovered based on two consecutive negative NP/OP PCR tests, clearance by a healthcare professional, or resolution of symptoms. In the prospective study, whole blood, serum and a nasopharyngeal or oropharyngeal swab were collected from each participant by mobile phlebotomists. Participants in the prospective study had the option to provide additional blood draws and questionnaires over a 2-month period. Before DNA extraction, blood samples from the prospective study were shipped at room temperature or frozen.

TCRbeta CDR3 regions were amplified from genomic DNA by means of the immunoSEQ Assay, a bias-controlled multiplex PCR. Concerning the study's data processing: The number of nucleated cells in each sample was estimated by amplification of reference gene primers within the assay. To quantify the absolute abundance of each unique TCRbeta CDR3 rearrangement, sequence reads were collapsed and filtered. For each sample, productive Simpson clonality was calculated by taking the square root of Simpson's diversity index across productive rearrangements. Held by TCRdb, this immuneACCESS table contains in-frame sequences only and omits some clones. Under half of the omission traces to an unresolved V gene where checked; the cause of the rest is unknown. The D gene and trimming were derived from the DNA, and the V and J assignments and clone size from that table. The sample table contains over 250,000 clones; only one count was recorded for around 86% of them. Of the sample, over 2.5% is held by the ten largest clones.

This clone was detected once. The antigen it binds to is not known. No clone much larger than this one lies a single base away; base qualities are absent. From cysteine to phenylalanine, the CDR3 is 14 amino acids long. The only DNA kept is the CDR3, 42 bases in frame from the first base. At the junction V is shortened by 3 bases and J by 7 bases, with 12 bases in between. CDR1 and CDR2, looked up from the germline V gene, are KGHSH and LQKENI. The receptor's source is a young woman who had recovered from COVID-19. The material sequenced was PBMCs or T cells enriched from blood (not recorded which). This receptor chain uses TRBV18 and TRBJ1-4; a confident D gene designation cannot be given. The CDR3: CASSPERPGEKLFF. In nucleotide form, the sequence is TGTGCCAGCTCACCCGAGCGGCCGGGTGAAAAACTGTTTTTT.